Below are 31 T cell receptor beta chains sequenced from a single sample in a study of T cell changes during pregnancy in multiple sclerosis. Sequencing used immunoSEQ multiplex PCR; TCRdb keeps in-frame clones, though not all of them. The sample gives about 59,000 clones, over 75% of which show up once; around 0.85% is in the top ten. The sequences come from peripheral blood, collected before pregnancy. These receptors were taken from a female donor with multiple sclerosis, enrolled in a pregnancy study.

The chain has TRBV5-3 and TRBJ1-2, with a tentative D call TRBD1 (5 bases). TRBV5-3 is annotated as an ORF whose role is uncertain. Trimming stripped 0 bases from V and 4 bases from J, with 22 bases between. CDR3 length equals 18 residues. The CDR3 nucleotides read TGTGCCAGAAGCTTGGTCTTGTTCGGAGGGGAGAGGAGCTATGGCTACACCTTC. Translated, it gives CARSLVLFGGERSYGYTF.

The chain has TRBV5-6 and TRBJ2-2; D unresolved. This CDR3 comprises 16 residues. Germline V gene sequence: CDR1 SGHDT, CDR2 YYEEEE. V lost 1 base to trimming and J lost 0 bases, with 10 bases between them. CDR3 loop: CASSLRGASNTGELFF. The CDR3 coding sequence is TGTGCCAGCAGCTTGCGAGGAGCCTCGAACACCGGGGAGCTGTTTTTT.

The rearrangement links TRBV4-2 to TRBJ2-7; weak D call: TRBD1 (7 bases). The CDR3 consists of 15 residues. The V and J ends lost 4 bases and 5 bases respectively, with 18 bases between them. Germline CDR1 LGHNA, CDR2 YNFKEQ. The CDR3 DNA is TGTGCCAGCAGCCGACTAGGAGGGGGCTACGACGAGCAGTACTTC. Its translation is CASSRLGGGYDEQYF.

A remark on this clone: At the DNA level, this CDR3 is encoded by other sequences in the same sample as well. This chain uses TRBV18 with TRBJ1-1; D ambiguous. Per germline, CDR1 KGHSH and CDR2 LQKENI. The V end lost 1 base, the J end lost 6 bases, and 6 bases lay between the germline ends. The CDR3 spans 12 residues. The CDR3 coding sequence is TGTGCCAGCTCACCACAGTGGCCTGAAGCTTTCTTT. It yields the protein CASSPQWPEAFF. The full variable domain, in which reference TRBV18 and TRBJ1-1 provide the parts outside the CDR3, is NAGVMQNPRHLVRRRGQEARLRCSPMKGHSHVYWYRQLPEEGLKFMVYLQKENIIDESGMPKERFSAEFPKEGPSILRIQQVVRGDSAAYFCASSPQWPEAFFGQGTRLTVV.

The CDR3 DNA reads as TGTGCCAGCAGCTACCCGACGGAGGGCTACACCTTC. Protein: CASSYPTEGYTF. V gene TRBV7-9 combines with J gene TRBJ1-2; D remains ambiguous. The CDR3 totals 12 residues. CDR1 is SEHNR, CDR2 FQNEAQ, per germline (reference sequence). V lost 4 bases, J lost 8 bases, and 11 bases lay in between.

The count of this clone is one. The J gene is TRBJ1-5, the V gene TRBV7-8; weak D call: TRBD1 (6 bases). The CDR3 runs to 17 residues. The germline V gene encodes CDR1 SGHVS and CDR2 FQNEAQ. V lost 1 base and J lost 7, with 20 bases in between. This CDR3 reads CASSLVVWGQEIQPQHF. The CDR3 DNA reads as TGTGCCAGCAGCTTAGTGGTATGGGGGCAGGAAATACAGCCCCAGCATTTT.

This chain links TRBV7-9 with TRBJ2-1; 13 bases map to TRBD2. The length of the CDR3 is 19 residues. The V gene end was trimmed by 2 bases and the J gene end by 1 base; junction bases not matched to a gene: 8. Germline lookup yields CDR1 SEHNR and CDR2 FQNEAQ (reference sequence). CDR3 coding DNA: TGTGCCAGCAGCTTACACACTAGCGGGGGGGCGAAATCCTACAATGAGCAGTTCTTC. The encoded protein is CASSLHTSGGAKSYNEQFF.

The CDR3 loop is CASSLADRATNEKLFF. CDR3 nucleotide sequence: TGTGCCAGCAGCTTAGCTGACAGGGCGACTAATGAAAAACTGTTTTTT. This chain joins TRBV7-2 and TRBJ1-4, with TRBD1 matching 7 bases. There are 16 residues in the CDR3. V gave up 0 bases and J gave up 2 bases; unmatched junction bases: 3. Germline V gene sequence: CDR1 SGHTA, CDR2 FQGNSA.

J is TRBJ1-2 and V is TRBV5-3; D is perhaps TRBD1 (5 bases). TRBV5-3 belongs to the ORF category, with a function that is uncertain. The V end lost 3 bases, the J end lost 8 bases, and 32 bases lay between the germline ends. This CDR3 comprises 19 residues. The CDR3 nucleotides are TGTGCCAGAAGCTCCGACCCCCCGCGGAAACGGAGCTTTAGGGGAGGCTACACCTTC. It specifies CARSSDPPRKRSFRGGYTF.

This clone occurred once. The genes are TRBV7-2 and TRBJ2-5; 14 bases fit TRBD2. The junction had 8 bases not matched to a gene; V was cut back by 6 bases and J by 5 bases. The V gene's germline CDR1 is SGHTA and CDR2 FQGNSA. The CDR3 has 16 residues. The CDR3 loop reads CASRPRLAGGRETQYF. The CDR3 region has the DNA TGTGCCAGCAGGCCCCGACTAGCGGGGGGGAGGGAGACCCAGTACTTC.

The chain couples TRBV6-1 to TRBJ1-1; no clear D gene. Trimming removed 6 bases at V and 11 bases at J, with 10 bases between. The CDR3 sequence is 10 residues long. Germline CDR1 is MNHNS and CDR2 is SASEGT. DNA for the CDR3: TGTGCCAGCAGGGACTATGTGGCTTTCTTT. Its protein product is CASRDYVAFF.

The chain carries TRBV6-5 and TRBJ2-7; 7 nucleotides agree with TRBD1. V shed 3 bases and J 1 base; nucleotides not matched to a gene: 6. The CDR3 has 15 amino acids. Germline V gene sequence: CDR1 MNHEY, CDR2 SVGAGI. In nucleotides, the CDR3 is TGTGCCAGCAGTTATTCTAGACAGGGTTCCTACGAGCAGTACTTC. Translating gives CASSYSRQGSYEQYF.

V gene TRBV7-3 combines with J gene TRBJ2-2; D call uncertain. The germline gives CDR1 SGHTA, CDR2 FQGTGA. V was clipped by 0 bases and J by 0 bases, with 2 bases between them. The CDR3 sequence is 14 residues long. CDR3 amino acids: CASSLTTNTGELFF. The CDR3 bases are TGTGCCAGCAGCTTAACCACGAACACCGGGGAGCTGTTTTTT.

V usage is TRBV4-1 and J usage is TRBJ2-6; no reliable D call. The CDR3 is 17 amino acids. Trimming stripped 2 bases from V and 2 bases from J, with 13 bases between. CDR1 and CDR2 (germline): MGHRA, YSYEKL. The CDR3 coding sequence is TGCGCCAGCAGCCAATCTCTGGGCCGACCTGGGGCCAACGTCCTGACTTTC. As protein: CASSQSLGRPGANVLTF.

This clone was detected only a few times. The chain is built from TRBV5-1 and TRBJ1-6, with 9 bases matching TRBD1. Per the germline V gene, CDR1 is SGHRS and CDR2 is YFSETQ. V trimming: 6 bases; J trimming: 10 bases; junction bases outside the gene matches: 11. This CDR3 comprises 15 residues. As DNA, the CDR3 is TGCGCCAGCACCCCGACAGGGACAGGGCAATCACCCCTCCACTTT. Translated, it gives CASTPTGTGQSPLHF. Full variable domain (missing parts from reference TRBV5-1 and TRBJ1-6): KAGVTQTPRYLIKTRGQQVTLSCSPISGHRSVSWYQQTPGQGLQFLFEYFSETQRNKGNFPGRFSGRQFSNSRSEMNVSTLELGDSALYLCASTPTGTGQSPLHFGNGTRLTVT.

This sequence joins TRBV19 and TRBJ1-2; TRBD1 is a possible D gene (5 bases). The CDR3 consists of 14 residues. The germline gives CDR1 LNHDA, CDR2 SQIVND (reference sequence). Trimming removed 9 bases from V and 8 bases from J, with 22 bases in between. In DNA form, the CDR3 reads TGTGCCAGCCCGAGTTCACAGGCCGCACGGGGCTACACCTTC. Amino acids: CASPSSQAARGYTF.

This clone came up once. V gene TRBV2 combines with J gene TRBJ2-7; 11 bases are shared with TRBD2. J was trimmed by 3 bases and V by 8 bases; bases with no gene match: 9. Per the germline V gene, CDR1 is SNHLY and CDR2 is FYNNEI. The CDR3 loop spans 15 amino acids. DNA for the CDR3: TGTGCCAGCTGGGGAATAGCGGGGGGGAACTACGAGCAGTACTTC. It specifies CASWGIAGGNYEQYF.

This clone has a handful of counts. This chain uses TRBV6-4 with TRBJ1-1; TRBD1 might be the D (5 bases). This CDR3 contains 13 residues. CDR1 and CDR2 (germline): MRHNA, SNTAGT. V lost 5 bases and J 6 bases, leaving 13 bases between the germline ends. The CDR3 reads CASSPSWGAEAFF. The CDR3 DNA sequence: TGTGCCAGCAGTCCCAGCTGGGGGGCTGAAGCTTTCTTT.

The chain joins TRBV15 to TRBJ2-7; TRBD1 matches at 11 bases. Germline V CDR1 and CDR2: LNHNV, YYDKDF (reference sequence). V dropped 6 bases and J dropped 2; count of bases not matched to a gene: 12. This CDR3 has 17 amino acids. The CDR3 coding sequence is TGTGCCACCAGACGGGACAGGGGGAAAATTAGTCCCTACGAGCAGTACTTC. The encoded protein is CATRRDRGKISPYEQYF.

The rearrangement uses TRBV18 and TRBJ1-4; D remains ambiguous. The CDR3 runs 17 residues. Germline V gives CDR1 KGHSH, CDR2 LQKENI. V shed 2 bases and J shed 7 bases, with 20 bases lying between them. The CDR3 loop is CASSPAPLTDLAEKLFF. The CDR3 DNA sequence: TGTGCCAGCTCACCAGCCCCCTTAACGGACCTAGCTGAAAAACTGTTTTTT.

The gene calls are TRBV6-5 and TRBJ1-2, with a possible D match to TRBD1 (5 bases). V lost 5 bases to trimming and J lost 7 bases, with 20 bases between them. The CDR3 covers 15 residues. CDR1 is MNHEY, CDR2 SVGAGI, per germline. CDR3 bases: TGTGCCAGCAGTACCGGACGGGGGATACTCTCTGGCTACACCTTC. It encodes CASSTGRGILSGYTF.

The V and J genes are TRBV5-6 and TRBJ2-5; the match to TRBD2 covers 15 bases. The J call may be mistaken, given a closer DNA end match to TRBJ2-7. Per the germline V gene, CDR1 is SGHDT and CDR2 is YYEEEE. The CDR3 spans 15 residues. CDR3 sequence (DNA): TGTGCCAGCAGCCCGGGACTAGCGGGGGGTTACGAGCAGTACTTC. Residues: CASSPGLAGGYEQYF.

This clone was seen only once. The rearrangement uses TRBV6-5 and TRBJ2-5; 8 positions match TRBD1. The CDR3 is 16 amino acids. Looked up from germline, CDR1 is MNHEY and CDR2 is SVGAGI. Trimming at V came to 2 bases and at J to 5 bases, leaving 10 bases not matched to a gene. CDR3 sequence: CASSYPGQGGRETQYF. In DNA, the CDR3 is TGTGCCAGCAGTTACCCCGGACAGGGCGGTAGGGAGACCCAGTACTTC.

Only one count was recorded for this clone. This chain uses TRBV13 with TRBJ2-5; 15 bases line up with TRBD2. This CDR3 is 16 amino acids long. The germline gives CDR1 PRHDT, CDR2 FYEKMQ (reference sequence). The V segment lost 4 bases and the J segment 4 bases; nucleotides outside the gene matches: 4. CDR3 coding DNA: TGTGCCAGCAGCTCGCGGACTAGCGGGGGGGGAGAGACCCAGTACTTC. Translating gives CASSSRTSGGGETQYF.

The CDR3 DNA sequence: TGTGCCAGCAGGTTCGGTCGATATCAATCGGAGACCCAGTACTTC. This translates into CASRFGRYQSETQYF. This sequence joins TRBV28 and TRBJ2-5; D uncertain. From germline, CDR1 is MDHEN and CDR2 SYDVKM. The CDR3 sequence is 15 residues long. V dropped 6 bases and J dropped 5 bases, with 19 bases sitting between them.

This clone showed up just once. V and J are TRBV11-2 and TRBJ2-1, with 7 bases aligning to TRBD2. Trimming cost V 1 base and J 7 bases; bases outside gene matches: 1. This CDR3 has 13 amino acids. CDR1 SGHAT and CDR2 FQNNGV come from the germline V gene. The CDR3 DNA is TGTGCCAGCAGCTTAGGGGGGGGGAATGAGCAGTTCTTC. As protein: CASSLGGGNEQFF. Full variable domain (rest looked up from reference TRBV11-2 and TRBJ2-1): EAGVAQSPRYKIIEKRQSVAFWCNPISGHATLYWYQQILGQGPKLLIQFQNNGVVDDSQLPKDRFSAERLKGVDSTLKIQPAKLEDSAVYLCASSLGGGNEQFFGPGTRLTVL.

The CDR3 region has the DNA TGTGCCAGCAGCCAAACCTTCCGGGACTCTGGGGCCAACGTCCTGACTTTC. Translation gives CASSQTFRDSGANVLTF. This chain joins TRBV7-9 and TRBJ2-6; a possible D gene is TRBD2 (5 bases). The CDR3 runs to 17 residues. Germline CDR1 and CDR2: SEHNR and FQNEAQ (reference sequence). Deletions cut 5 bases from V and 0 bases from J, with 14 bases between.

The rearrangement uses TRBV19 and TRBJ1-5; D gene ambiguous. The CDR3 has 13 residues. Looked up from germline, CDR1 is LNHDA and CDR2 is SQIVND (reference sequence). V shed 5 bases and J shed 3 bases, with 8 bases lying between them. The CDR3: CASSLAHNQPQHF. The CDR3, as DNA: TGTGCCAGTAGTCTGGCCCACAATCAGCCCCAGCATTTT.

This clone was seen once. The chain is built from TRBV6-5 and TRBJ1-2, with a tentative D call TRBD1 (6 bases). Germline V gene sequence: CDR1 MNHEY, CDR2 SVGAGI. V lost 4 bases and J 4 bases, leaving 10 bases between the germline ends. The CDR3 covers 13 residues. The chain's CDR3 is CASSSDRIYGYTF. CDR3 DNA: TGTGCCAGCAGTTCTGACAGGATCTATGGCTACACCTTC.

This sequence joins TRBV7-9 and TRBJ1-1; 10 positions agree with TRBD1. This CDR3 region has 14 residues. V shed 4 bases and J 5 bases; nucleotides not matched to a gene: 4. Per the germline V gene, CDR1 is SEHNR and CDR2 is FQNEAQ (reference sequence). The CDR3 is CASSSTGGRTEAFF. As DNA, the CDR3 is TGTGCCAGCAGCTCGACAGGGGGCAGGACTGAAGCTTTCTTT.

V gene TRBV30 combines with J gene TRBJ2-7; D perhaps matches TRBD2 (6 bases). CDR3 size: 14 residues. V lost 6 bases to trimming and J lost 1 base, with 16 bases between them. Germline V CDR1 and CDR2: GTSNPN, SVGIG (reference sequence). CDR3 coding DNA: TGTGCCTGCAACCGCGGGATCGGGTCCTACGAGCAGTACTTC. Its translation: CACNRGIGSYEQYF.